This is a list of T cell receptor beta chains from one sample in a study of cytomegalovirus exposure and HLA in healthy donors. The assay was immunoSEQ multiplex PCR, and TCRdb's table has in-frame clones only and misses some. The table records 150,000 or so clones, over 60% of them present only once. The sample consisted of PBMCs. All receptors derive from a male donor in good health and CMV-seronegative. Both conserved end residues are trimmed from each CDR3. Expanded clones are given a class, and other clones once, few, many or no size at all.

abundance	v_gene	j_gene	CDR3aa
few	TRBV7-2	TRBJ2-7	ASSPAPGYYEQY
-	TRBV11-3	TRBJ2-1	ASSLRRGGRNEQF
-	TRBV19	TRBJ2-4	ASSIQGTSGPKNIQY
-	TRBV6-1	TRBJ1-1	ASSEFRGSTEAF
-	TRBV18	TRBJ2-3	ASSRGTSPDTQY
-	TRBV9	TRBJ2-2	ASSPRWNTGELF
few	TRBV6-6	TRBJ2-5	ASSLAVEETQY
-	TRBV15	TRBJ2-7	ATSDPQGGSYEQY
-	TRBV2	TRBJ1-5	ASHPGGGQPQH
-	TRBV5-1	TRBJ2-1	ASSLSLAGVYNEQF
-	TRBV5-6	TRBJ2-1	ASSLDPSSYNEQF
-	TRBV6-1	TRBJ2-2	ASSHTGGGGELF
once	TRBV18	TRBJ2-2	ASSLNGQGRNTGELF
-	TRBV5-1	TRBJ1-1	ASSLAVGGGAEAF
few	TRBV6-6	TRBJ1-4	ASRDRQGGEKLF
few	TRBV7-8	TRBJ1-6	ASSLLQGDNSPLH
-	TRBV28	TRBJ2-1	ASNRLAGGPGNEQF
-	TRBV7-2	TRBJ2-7	ASSPTPQGWGEQY
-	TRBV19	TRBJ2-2	ASSQAPSSGRGTGELF
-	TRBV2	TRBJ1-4	ASRGWAGEKLF
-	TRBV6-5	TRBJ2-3	ASSSLTGAEDTQY
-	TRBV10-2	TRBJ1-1	ASRTGTPNTEAF
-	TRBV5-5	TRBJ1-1	ASRPLGGPAEAF
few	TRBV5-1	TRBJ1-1	ASSPTGTEAF
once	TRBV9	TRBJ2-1	ASSRWAGNRPAGNEQF
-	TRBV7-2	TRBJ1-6	ASSHFGQASSYNSPLH
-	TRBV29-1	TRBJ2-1	SVGISSSYEQF